The rows below give T cell receptor beta chains drawn from one sample of a study of T cell responses to AZD1222 COVID-19 vaccine. Repertoires were generated with immunoSEQ multiplex PCR, while TCRdb's copy carries only in-frame clones and drops some. Among about 100,000 clones, more than 75% were seen once, and the ten largest hold approximately 15%. Material: peripheral blood, obtained on day 0 of AZD1222 vaccination. These receptors originate from an adult in good health. Each CDR3 is given with its conserved first and last residue. D genes are given only for firm matches. Clone size is not always given. Where it is, it says once, few, many or a class for expanded clones.

V	J	D	size	CDR3	DNA
TRBV5-1	TRBJ2-2	-	few	CASSFFARDGYSNTGELFF	TGCGCCAGCAGCTTTTTCGCTAGGGACGGATACTCGAACACCGGGGAGCTGTTTTTT
TRBV7-9	TRBJ1-5	-	-	CASSLYGEQPQHF	TGTGCCAGCAGCTTATATGGGGAGCAGCCCCAGCATTTT
TRBV18	TRBJ1-2	-	-	CASSPPLQGSGYTF	TGTGCCAGCTCACCGCCGTTACAGGGTAGCGGCTACACCTTC
TRBV10-3	TRBJ2-2	-	-	CAISERTGDGGELFF	TGTGCCATCAGTGAGCGAACGGGAGATGGCGGGGAGCTGTTTTTT
TRBV9	TRBJ1-1	-	once	CASRNQGNTEAFF	TGTGCCAGCAGGAATCAGGGGAACACTGAAGCTTTCTTT
TRBV11-2	TRBJ1-2	TRBD1	-	CASSPRDRGYTF	TGTGCCAGCAGCCCGCGGGACAGGGGGTATACCTTC
TRBV10-3	TRBJ2-1	-	few	CAISDSSDSYNEQFF	TGTGCCATCAGTGACTCTAGCGACTCCTACAATGAGCAGTTCTTC
TRBV15	TRBJ1-6	-	-	CATSRGEGFPYNSPLHF	TGTGCCACCAGCAGAGGGGAGGGGTTCCCCTATAATTCACCCCTCCACTTT
TRBV6-5	TRBJ1-1	-	-	CASSYSGLSEAFF	TGTGCCAGCAGTTACTCCGGTTTAAGTGAAGCTTTCTTT
TRBV11-3	TRBJ2-3	TRBD2	-	CASSPVLAGPSTDTQYF	TGTGCCAGCAGCCCCGTCCTAGCGGGGCCTAGCACAGATACGCAGTATTTT
TRBV3-1/TRBV3-2	TRBJ2-5	TRBD1	-	CASSSTGGETQYF	TGTGCCAGCAGCTCGACAGGGGGGGAGACCCAGTACTTC